The 11 T cell receptor beta chains below come from one sample, sequenced in a study of glioma-infiltrating T cells after dendritic cell vaccination. Time point meaning: after dendritic cell vaccination, including at tumor progression/relapse. Clones were sequenced by immunoSEQ multiplex PCR, and TCRdb holds only the in-frame ones, with some missing. The sample has under 130,000 clones; around 87% are singletons. This material consisted of blood, taken after dendritic cell vaccination. These receptors all come from a human donor with glioblastoma.

The genes are TRBV27 and TRBJ1-6; 10 nucleotides match TRBD1. The V and J ends lost 8 bases and 7 bases, in that order; junction bases with no gene match: 14. Per germline, CDR1 MNHEY and CDR2 SMNVEV (reference sequence). The CDR3 extends over 17 amino acids. CDR3: CASGPQTGGARNSPLHF. In DNA, the CDR3 is TGTGCCAGCGGCCCCCAGACAGGGGGCGCGAGGAATTCACCCCTCCACTTT.

This clone is a singleton in its sample. The chain couples TRBV6-1 to TRBJ1-2; no clear D gene. The germline V gene has CDR1 MNHNS and CDR2 SASEGT. The CDR3 covers 13 residues. The germline V and J ends were trimmed by 7 bases and 0 bases, with 9 bases remaining between them. The CDR3 nucleotides read TGTGCCAGCAACCGGGAACCTAACTATGGCTACACCTTC. This translates into CASNREPNYGYTF.

The V call is TRBV5-1, the J call TRBJ2-1, with D tentatively TRBD2 (6 bases). The CDR3 has 16 residues. Deletions cut 4 bases from V and 4 bases from J, with 18 bases between. The germline gives CDR1 SGHRS, CDR2 YFSETQ. In nucleotides, the CDR3 is TGCGCCAGCAGCGTAACCTCAGGGACTGGTTACAATGAGCAGTTCTTC. Protein sequence: CASSVTSGTGYNEQFF. The full variable domain, in which reference TRBV5-1 and TRBJ2-1 provide the parts outside the CDR3, is KAGVTQTPRYLIKTRGQQVTLSCSPISGHRSVSWYQQTPGQGLQFLFEYFSETQRNKGNFPGRFSGRQFSNSRSEMNVSTLELGDSALYLCASSVTSGTGYNEQFFGPGTRLTVL.

J is TRBJ2-7 and V is TRBV21-1; whether TRBD2, the table's D call, matches the DNA was not checked. TRBV21-1 is assigned pseudogene status. CDR3 length equals 19 residues. CDR3 in amino acids: CASSKCGEGLPTLSYEQYF. CDR3 DNA sequence: TGTGCCAGCAGCAAATGTGGTGAGGGACTCCCAACCCTCTCCTACGAGCAGTACTTC.

V usage is TRBV5-1 and J usage is TRBJ2-3; a weak D match, TRBD2 (6 bases). Deletions cut 0 bases from V and 1 base from J, with 12 bases between. The CDR3 has 16 amino acids. Germline loops: CDR1 SGHRS, CDR2 YFSETQ. The CDR3 DNA is TGCGCCAGCAGCTTGGATGCTAGCGTGGGCACAGATACGCAGTATTTT. This translates into CASSLDASVGTDTQYF.

CDR3 in amino acids: CASSPGTPRGTQYF. CDR3 coding DNA: TGTGCCAGCTCACCGGGAACTCCACGGGGGACGCAGTATTTT. The chain employs TRBV18 and TRBJ2-3, with a possible D match to TRBD2 (6 bases). The CDR3 length is 14 residues. V gave up 3 bases and J gave up 9 bases, with 16 bases separating them. Looked up from germline, CDR1 is KGHSH and CDR2 is LQKENI.

The gene calls are TRBV7-9 and TRBJ2-2; a weak D match, TRBD2 (7 bases). Germline V lookup: CDR1 SEHNR, CDR2 FQNEAQ (reference sequence). V was trimmed by 2 bases and J by 4 bases, leaving 14 bases between them. The CDR3 consists of 16 residues. The DNA of the CDR3 is TGTGCCAGCAGCTTATCGGGGGGCGCGAGCACCGGGGAGCTGTTTTTT. It codes for CASSLSGGASTGELFF.

The V call is TRBV14, the J call TRBJ1-2; D perhaps matches TRBD1 (5 bases). The CDR3 has 14 residues. Germline loops: CDR1 SGHDN, CDR2 FVKESK. Trimming stripped 0 bases from V and 5 bases from J, with 10 bases between. The CDR3 sequence is CASSQERTQYGYTF. CDR3 coding DNA: TGTGCCAGCAGCCAAGAACGGACACAATATGGCTACACCTTC.

The chain has TRBV11-3 and TRBJ2-7, with D perhaps matching TRBD2 (5 bases). V was shortened by 1 base and J by 5 bases, with 15 bases between the two germline ends. Germline assignment: CDR1 SGHNT and CDR2 YENEEA. This CDR3 has 15 residues. The CDR3, as DNA: TGTGCCAGCAGCTTAGGCCTGGTCCTGAGGGACGAGCAGTACTTC. Translating it yields CASSLGLVLRDEQYF. Full variable domain (rest looked up from reference TRBV11-3 and TRBJ2-7): EAGVVQSPRYKIIEKKQPVAFWCNPISGHNTLYWYLQNLGQGPELLIRYENEEAVDDSQLPKDRFSAERLKGVDSTLKIQPAELGDSAVYLCASSLGLVLRDEQYFGPGTRLTVT.

The chain combines TRBV5-5 with TRBJ2-7, with 10 positions matching TRBD2. Germline CDR1 SGHKS, CDR2 YYEKEE (reference sequence). The CDR3 length is 15 residues. The J segment lost 2 bases and the V segment lost 4 bases, leaving 6 bases of the junction unmatched. CDR3 sequence reads: CASSHLAGEAYEQYF. The DNA of the CDR3 is TGTGCCAGCAGCCATCTAGCGGGAGAGGCCTACGAGCAGTACTTC.

V is TRBV28 and J is TRBJ1-5; 10 nucleotides agree with TRBD1. The junction had 19 bases not matched to a gene; V was cut back by 6 bases and J by 8 bases. This CDR3 region has 18 residues. Per germline, CDR1 MDHEN and CDR2 SYDVKM. The CDR3: CASSSFADRGQKKEPQHF. DNA of the CDR3: TGTGCCAGCAGCAGTTTCGCTGACAGGGGGCAAAAGAAGGAGCCCCAGCATTTT.